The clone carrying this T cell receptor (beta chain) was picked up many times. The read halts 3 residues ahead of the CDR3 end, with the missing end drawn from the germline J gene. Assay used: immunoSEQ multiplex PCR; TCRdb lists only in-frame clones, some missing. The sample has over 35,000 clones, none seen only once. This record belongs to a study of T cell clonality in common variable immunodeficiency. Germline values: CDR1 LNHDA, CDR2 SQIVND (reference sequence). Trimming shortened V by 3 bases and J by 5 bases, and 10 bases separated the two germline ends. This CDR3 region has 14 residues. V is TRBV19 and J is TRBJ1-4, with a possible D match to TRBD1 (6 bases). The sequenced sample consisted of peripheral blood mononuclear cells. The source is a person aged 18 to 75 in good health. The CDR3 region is CASSIGDTNEKLFF. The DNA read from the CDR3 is TGTGCCAGTAGTATCGGGGACACCAATGAAAAA.